These 11 T cell receptor beta chains were sequenced from one sample in a study of type 1 regulatory T cells. Their specific antigens are unknown. Using its own MiXCR run on the reads, TCRdb lists one record per CDR3 protein. The repertoire holds tens of thousands of distinct CDR3 sequences, approximately 60% seen once, with 1.5% to 2% in the top ten. Sequencing was performed on cultured non-Tr1 T cells, either the whole culture or a sorted T cell fraction (not recorded which). The source is a human donor in good health.

This clonotype was found a few times. This rearrangement joins TRBV29-1 to TRBJ2-6; no firm D call. The V gene lost 4 bases and the J gene lost 3 bases, with 7 bases spanning the gap. The CDR3 has 13 amino acids. Looked up from germline, CDR1 is SQVTM and CDR2 is ANQGSEA. The CDR3 is CSVGADGANVLTF. DNA for the CDR3: TGCAGCGTTGGGGCAGATGGGGCCAACGTCCTGACTTTC.

This clonotype ranks as medium-sized. The chain recombines TRBV12-3 or TRBV12-4 with TRBJ2-1, with 9 bases fitting TRBD2. The CDR3 is 21 residues long. Germline trimming cut 6 bases from V and 1 base from J; bases unmatched to any gene: 22. CDR3 sequence (DNA): TGTGCCAGCAGCCCCTTCCTCTTTGGTAGCGGGAGTGGTTCGTCCTACAATGAGCAGTTCTTC. This translates into CASSPFLFGSGSGSSYNEQFF.

Notes on this clonotype: At one of its ends the junction is not consistent with the germline gene, which may arise from a read error. CDR3 DNA sequence: TGCAGCGCTAGGGGTTCCGAGCAGTACTTC. Translation: CSARGSEQYF. The chain links TRBV20-1 to TRBJ2-7; D possibly corresponds to TRBD1 (5 bases). This CDR3 spans 10 amino acids. Germline V gene lookup returns CDR1 DFQATT and CDR2 SNEGSKA (reference sequence).

This clonotype was seen more than once but under ten times. The rearrangement links TRBV5-1 to TRBJ2-7, with 8 nucleotides matching TRBD2. The CDR3 is 13 residues long. After removal of 5 bases from V and 5 bases from J, the junction contained 6 bases not matched to a gene. Per the germline V gene, CDR1 is SGHRS and CDR2 is YFSETQ. CDR3 nucleotide sequence: TGCGCCAGCAGGCGGGAGGCGGTCAACGAGCAGTACTTC. It encodes CASRREAVNEQYF.

This clonotype was seen only once. The rearrangement joins TRBV7-8 to TRBJ2-1, with unresolved D. Germline loops: CDR1 SGHVS, CDR2 FQNEAQ. The CDR3 totals 14 residues. V was shortened by 3 bases and J by 6 bases, with 12 bases between the two germline ends. CDR3 protein: CASSFNSPSNEQFF. In DNA form, the CDR3 reads TGTGCCAGCAGCTTTAATTCCCCCTCCAATGAGCAGTTCTTC.

V is TRBV9 and J is TRBJ2-1; D not certain. CDR3 size: 12 residues. CDR1 is SGDLS, CDR2 YYNGEE, per germline. Trimming took 2 bases from V and 4 from J, leaving 4 bases between them. CDR3: CASSVNYNEQFF. CDR3 coding DNA: TGTGCCAGCAGCGTCAATTACAATGAGCAGTTCTTC.

The genes are TRBV3-1 and TRBJ1-5; 7 bases line up with TRBD1. The V segment lost 4 bases and the J segment 4 bases; nucleotides outside the gene matches: 1. CDR1 LGHDT and CDR2 YNNKEL come from the germline V gene (reference sequence). This CDR3 comprises 13 residues. The CDR3 DNA sequence: TGTGCCAGCAGCCCGACAGGGAATCAGCCCCAGCATTTT. Translation: CASSPTGNQPQHF. Full variable domain (remainder filled in from reference TRBV3-1 and TRBJ1-5): DTAVSQTPKYLVTQMGNDKSIKCEQNLGHDTMYWYKQDSKKFLKIMFSYNNKELIINETVPNRFSPKSPDKAHLNLHINSLELGDSAVYFCASSPTGNQPQHFGDGTRLSIL.

V and J are TRBV7-2 and TRBJ1-2; 9 positions agree with TRBD1. The CDR3 covers 14 residues. Germline V lookup: CDR1 SGHTA, CDR2 FQGNSA. The J segment lost 4 bases and the V segment lost 5 bases, leaving 5 bases of the junction unmatched. The CDR3 coding sequence is TGTGCCAGCAGCGCAGGGACAGGGCCCTATGGCTACACCTTC. This codes for CASSAGTGPYGYTF. Combining the CDR3 with reference TRBV7-2 and TRBJ1-2 gives the whole variable domain GAGVSQSPSNKVTEKGKDVELRCDPISGHTALYWYRQSLGQGLEFLIYFQGNSAPDKSGLPSDRFSAERTGGSVSTLTIQRTQQEDSAVYLCASSAGTGPYGYTFGSGTRLTVV.

The count of this clonotype is one. The J gene is TRBJ1-2, the V gene TRBV19; TRBD1 is a possible D gene (5 bases). The CDR3 sequence is 14 residues long. V lost 6 bases to trimming and J lost 1 base, with 12 bases between them. The germline CDR1 and CDR2 sequences are LNHDA and SQIVND (reference sequence). CDR3 in DNA: TGTGCCAGTAGGACGGGACGGATTAACTATGGCTACACCTTC. It encodes CASRTGRINYGYTF.

This chain uses TRBV28 with TRBJ2-2; perhaps TRBD2 as D (8 bases). CDR3 length: 16 residues. Trimming took 10 bases from V and 5 from J, leaving 23 bases between them. CDR1 and CDR2 from the germline V gene are MDHEN and SYDVKM. In DNA form, the CDR3 reads TGTGCCAACACCCGACAGGGAAGCGGGAGTACCGGGGAGCTGTTTTTT. This gives the protein CANTRQGSGSTGELFF.

The genes are TRBV4-1 and TRBJ1-2, with D unclear. The CDR3 contains 16 residues. The V gene's germline CDR1 is MGHRA and CDR2 YSYEKL. Deletions cut 0 bases from V and 1 base from J, with 12 bases between. The CDR3 here is CASSQDVNSFNYGYTF. Written as DNA, the CDR3 is TGCGCCAGCAGCCAAGATGTGAACTCCTTTAACTATGGCTACACCTTC.